Shown below are 22 T cell receptor beta chains from a single sample sequenced in a study of sequential checkpoint blockade in melanoma. Profiling relied on immunoSEQ multiplex PCR, and the TCRdb table lists in-frame clones only, not all of them. The sample includes just over 15,000 clones, roughly 82% of them seen just once. The treatment was: randomized to nivolumab then ipilimumab (arm A) or the reverse (arm B). Sequencing was performed on CD8+ T cells sorted from blood (inferred from file names), taken from a patient given nivolumab and ipilimumab in sequence. These receptors were obtained from a human donor with melanoma.

The V and J genes are TRBV7-9 and TRBJ2-7; TRBD1 matches 8 bases. Germline V gene lookup returns CDR1 SEHNR and CDR2 FQNEAQ (reference sequence). This CDR3 region has 13 residues. The V and J ends lost 6 bases and 3 bases, in that order; junction bases with no gene match: 4. The CDR3 sequence is CASSPTGGYEQYF. CDR3 nucleotides: TGTGCCAGCAGTCCAACAGGGGGCTACGAGCAGTACTTC.

The rearrangement uses TRBV15 and TRBJ1-6, with TRBD1 matching 7 bases. J was trimmed by 11 bases and V by 3 bases; bases with no gene match: 7. The CDR3 has 14 residues. Per germline, CDR1 LNHNV and CDR2 YYDKDF (reference sequence). The CDR3 spells CATSRTGRRTPLHF. CDR3 DNA: TGTGCCACCAGCAGGACAGGGCGGAGGACACCCCTCCACTTT.

This chain links TRBV4-3 with TRBJ2-7; D unclear. Germline assignment: CDR1 LGHNA and CDR2 YSLEER. The CDR3 is 15 amino acids. Trimming removed 0 bases from V and 4 bases from J, with 13 bases in between. The CDR3: CASSQDLSTGYEQYF. The CDR3 DNA is TGCGCCAGCAGCCAAGATCTCAGTACCGGGTACGAGCAGTACTTC.

This clone is labeled medium-sized (0.01 to 0.1%). The rearrangement joins TRBV7-2 to TRBJ1-2; 7 nucleotides match TRBD1. The V and J ends lost 4 bases and 5 bases, in that order; junction bases with no gene match: 10. The CDR3 runs to 15 residues. Germline CDR1 is SGHTA and CDR2 is FQGNSA. The CDR3 DNA reads TGTGCCAGCAGCTCCCAACCGGGACAGACTTATGGCTACACCTTC. It yields the protein CASSSQPGQTYGYTF.

The chain couples TRBV27 to TRBJ2-5, with 10 positions matching TRBD1. V shed 5 bases and J 11 bases; nucleotides not matched to a gene: 11. Germline CDR1 MNHEY, CDR2 SMNVEV (reference sequence). CDR3 size: 14 residues. CDR3 coding DNA: TGTGCCAGCAGTCGAAACCGGGACAGGGGCCAGCAGTACTTC. Its translation is CASSRNRDRGQQYF.

The chain's CDR3 is CASSPPAQTTNEKLFF. The CDR3 DNA is TGTGCCAGCTCACCACCCGCCCAGACAACTAATGAAAAACTGTTTTTT. The chain is built from TRBV18 and TRBJ1-4, with no clear D. This CDR3 comprises 16 residues. Germline values: CDR1 KGHSH, CDR2 LQKENI. Trimming removed 0 bases from V and 0 bases from J, with 8 bases in between.

The chain carries TRBV13 and TRBJ2-5; D gene unclear. Germline CDR1 is PRHDT and CDR2 is FYEKMQ (reference sequence). The CDR3 is 15 residues long. V dropped 4 bases and J dropped 5 bases, with 17 bases sitting between them. The CDR3 DNA follows: TGTGCCAGCAGCTACGGCCGCGGATCTTTTGAGACCCAGTACTTC. Protein product: CASSYGRGSFETQYF.

The rearrangement uses TRBV28 and TRBJ2-3, with TRBD1 as a possible D gene (6 bases). The V end lost 3 bases, the J end lost 6 bases, and 22 bases lay between the germline ends. The CDR3 consists of 17 residues. The germline V gene has CDR1 MDHEN and CDR2 SYDVKM. CDR3 nucleotides: TGTGCCAGCAGTTTCGGGGCTGGGGCAGGGGTTGGTGATACGCAGTATTTT. Its protein is CASSFGAGAGVGDTQYF.

V is TRBV7-8 and J is TRBJ1-1; D is undetermined. CDR1 and CDR2 (germline): SGHVS, FQNEAQ. The ends were cut back, 0 bases at V and 0 bases at J, with 8 bases in the middle. CDR3 length equals 15 residues. CDR3 region: CASSLAAVMNTEAFF. The CDR3 coding sequence is TGTGCCAGCAGCTTAGCGGCGGTAATGAACACTGAAGCTTTCTTT.

The chain joins TRBV19 to TRBJ2-2, with a tentative D call TRBD1 (6 bases). CDR1 LNHDA and CDR2 SQIVND come from the germline V gene (reference sequence). The germline V and J ends were trimmed by 10 bases and 7 bases, with 13 bases remaining between them. This CDR3 is built from 12 residues. CDR3: CATNRAGGELFF. CDR3 bases: TGTGCCACTAACAGGGCCGGCGGGGAGCTGTTTTTT.

The J gene is TRBJ2-5, the V gene TRBV30, with 14 bases fitting TRBD2. This CDR3 has 15 residues. V trimming: 5 bases; J trimming: 2 bases; junction bases outside the gene matches: 4. Germline CDR1 is GTSNPN and CDR2 is SVGIG (reference sequence). The CDR3 loop is CAWGGLAGGQETQYF. The CDR3 region has the DNA TGTGCCTGGGGAGGACTAGCGGGGGGTCAAGAGACCCAGTACTTC.

The rearrangement joins TRBV2 to TRBJ2-7, with D unclear. CDR3 length equals 11 residues. V dropped 4 bases and J dropped 2 bases, with 3 bases sitting between them. Germline V CDR1 and CDR2: SNHLY, FYNNEI. Here the CDR3 reads CASSATYEQYF. The DNA for the CDR3 is TGTGCCAGCAGTGCTACCTACGAGCAGTACTTC.

J is TRBJ1-4 and V is TRBV9; TRBD1 matches 8 bases. The CDR3 sequence is 15 residues long. The germline gives CDR1 SGDLS, CDR2 YYNGEE. The V gene end was trimmed by 1 base and the J gene end by 5 bases; junction bases not matched to a gene: 4. CDR3 bases: TGTGCCAGCAGCGTAAAGGACAGGGCAAATGAAAAACTGTTTTTT. This gives the protein CASSVKDRANEKLFF.

The chain employs TRBV7-2 and TRBJ2-7; D remains ambiguous. The CDR3 consists of 14 residues. V lost 4 bases to trimming and J lost 9 bases, with 19 bases between them. Per the germline V gene, CDR1 is SGHTA and CDR2 is FQGNSA. The CDR3 sequence: CASSSSPGYLGQYF. CDR3 nucleotide sequence: TGTGCCAGCAGCTCAAGCCCAGGTTACTTGGGGCAGTACTTC.

The chain is built from TRBV4-1 and TRBJ2-1, with TRBD2 matching 8 bases. The J segment lost 8 bases and the V segment lost 0 bases, leaving 6 bases of the junction unmatched. The CDR3 consists of 15 residues. Looked up from germline, CDR1 is MGHRA and CDR2 is YSYEKL. CDR3 nucleotide sequence: TGCGCCAGCAGCCAAGATCGAGCGGGAGCGTATGAGCAGTTCTTC. It specifies CASSQDRAGAYEQFF.

In this sample, this clone is medium-sized. The chain combines TRBV10-1 with TRBJ1-1, with D possibly being TRBD1 (5 bases). V was cut by 5 bases and J by 0 bases, with 16 bases left in between. The CDR3 length is 16 residues. The germline CDR1 and CDR2 sequences are WNHNN and SYGVQD (reference sequence). CDR3 bases: TGCGCCAGCAGTCCATCGTGGGGGGTCATGAACACTGAAGCTTTCTTT. Translated, it gives CASSPSWGVMNTEAFF.

The chain joins TRBV7-9 to TRBJ1-1, with 10 bases that match TRBD1. J lost 4 bases, V lost 0 bases, and 2 bases had no gene match. Looked up from germline, CDR1 is SEHNR and CDR2 is FQNEAQ (reference sequence). There are 15 residues in the CDR3. In nucleotides, the CDR3 is TGTGCCAGCAGCTTAGCGAGGACAGGGGGCACTGAAGCTTTCTTT. Encoded protein: CASSLARTGGTEAFF.

The chain is built from TRBV23-1 and TRBJ1-1; D is perhaps TRBD1 (6 bases). TRBV23-1 is recorded as an ORF, its role being uncertain. The CDR3 length is 13 residues. V dropped 11 bases and J dropped 0 bases, with 13 bases sitting between them. The CDR3 spells CARGHCLNTEAFF. In nucleotides, the CDR3 is TGCGCCCGGGGACACTGTCTGAACACTGAAGCTTTCTTT.

The V call is TRBV6-1, the J call TRBJ1-6; D unclear. The CDR3 loop spans 18 amino acids. V was cut by 1 base and J by 0 bases, with 13 bases left in between. Per germline, CDR1 MNHNS and CDR2 SASEGT. This CDR3 is CASSEVITASSYNSPLHF. For the CDR3, the DNA is TGTGCCAGCAGTGAAGTAATTACAGCAAGCTCCTATAATTCACCCCTCCACTTT.

The V gene is TRBV4-3, the J gene TRBJ2-5, with 11 bases aligning to TRBD2. With V trimmed by 5 bases and J by 5 bases, 7 bases remained unmatched. The CDR3 is made up of 15 amino acids. The V gene's germline CDR1 is LGHNA and CDR2 YSLEER. CDR3 sequence: CASSSTSGSSETQYF. As DNA, the CDR3 is TGCGCCAGCAGCTCTACTAGCGGGAGTTCTGAGACCCAGTACTTC.

This chain uses TRBV2 with TRBJ2-3; weak D call: TRBD2 (5 bases). The CDR3 totals 13 residues. Trimming left V 9 bases short and J 2 bases short, with 12 bases between. The germline gives CDR1 SNHLY, CDR2 FYNNEI. The CDR3 sequence is CARSLENTDTQYF. The CDR3 nucleotides read TGTGCCAGATCACTAGAGAACACAGATACGCAGTATTTT. Full variable domain (outside the CDR3, taken from reference TRBV2 and TRBJ2-3): EPEVTQTPSHQVTQMGQEVILRCVPISNHLYFYWYRQILGQKVEFLVSFYNNEISEKSEIFDDQFSVERPDGSNFTLKIRSTKLEDSAMYFCARSLENTDTQYFGPGTRLTVL.

The gene calls are TRBV6-5 and TRBJ1-2, with 7 bases that match TRBD1. Unmatched junction bases numbered 7, after V lost 0 bases and J lost 6 bases. The length of the CDR3 is 15 residues. Per the germline V gene, CDR1 is MNHEY and CDR2 is SVGAGI. The DNA for the CDR3 is TGTGCCAGCAGTTACTCGGTCCGACAGGGCCATGGCTACACCTTC. Amino acids: CASSYSVRQGHGYTF.